The 11 T cell receptor beta chains below come from one sample, sequenced in a study of OX40 agonist ivuxolimab in advanced cancers. The data were produced by immunoSEQ multiplex PCR, yet TCRdb's version contains in-frame clones alone and is incomplete. Seen here are tens of thousands of clones, 84% observed once, and the top ten hold approximately 8%. Sequencing used CD4+ or CD8+ T cells sorted from blood, obtained in a trial of the OX40 agonist ivuxolimab. These receptors all come from an adult with an advanced solid tumor such as melanoma, head and neck, liver or kidney cancer.

This clone was counted between two and nine times. V usage is TRBV14 and J usage is TRBJ1-6; D gene uncertain. The V and J ends lost 2 bases and 9 bases respectively, with 8 bases between them. In germline, CDR1 is SGHDN, CDR2 FVKESK. CDR3 length: 13 residues. The CDR3 sequence: CASSQLVASPLHF. The CDR3 nucleotides are TGTGCCAGCAGCCAATTAGTTGCTTCACCCCTCCACTTT.

This CDR3 reads CASSPRRGNAGDQYF. DNA of the CDR3: TGTGCCAGCAGCCCGCGCCGGGGCAATGCGGGTGACCAGTACTTC. The chain recombines TRBV28 with TRBJ2-5, with D perhaps given as TRBD1 or TRBD2 (5 bases each). V lost 6 bases, J lost 10 bases, and 24 bases lay in between. The CDR3 is 15 amino acids. Germline loops: CDR1 MDHEN, CDR2 SYDVKM.

CDR3 DNA: TGTGCCAGCAGCTCCCAGGTAGGGAAGCATCAGCCCCAGCATTTT. Protein sequence: CASSSQVGKHQPQHF. J is TRBJ1-5 and V is TRBV11-2; no clear D. Trimming cost V 4 bases and J 5 bases, with 15 bases left between them. CDR3 size: 15 residues. The germline V gene encodes CDR1 SGHAT and CDR2 FQNNGV.

The V and J genes are TRBV7-2 and TRBJ2-3; TRBD1 matches at 7 bases. The J segment lost 2 bases and the V segment lost 4 bases, leaving 18 bases of the junction unmatched. Germline values: CDR1 SGHTA, CDR2 FQGNSA. This CDR3 has 19 amino acids. CDR3 nucleotide sequence: TGTGCCAGCAGCTCAATCCGGGACAGCCGACCCCGAAACACAGATACGCAGTATTTT. Residues: CASSSIRDSRPRNTDTQYF.

The chain joins TRBV5-6 to TRBJ1-2; 8 bases agree with TRBD1. The V and J ends lost 0 bases and 9 bases, in that order; junction bases with no gene match: 16. Germline assignment: CDR1 SGHDT and CDR2 YYEEEE. The CDR3 length is 17 residues. The CDR3 loop reads CASSLAVGTGLVSRYTF. In DNA, the CDR3 is TGTGCCAGCAGCTTGGCCGTAGGGACAGGACTGGTCTCGCGCTACACCTTC.

The genes are TRBV28 and TRBJ1-2; D gene unclear. Germline lookup yields CDR1 MDHEN and CDR2 SYDVKM. Trimming cost V 1 base and J 5 bases, with 11 bases left between them. The CDR3 extends over 14 amino acids. Here the CDR3 reads CASSLFETLYGYTF. As DNA, the CDR3 is TGTGCCAGCAGTTTATTCGAGACGCTTTATGGCTACACCTTC.

The CDR3 DNA follows: TGTGCCAGCAGCGTAGAAGAGGGGAATTCACCCCTCCACTTT. The encoded protein is CASSVEEGNSPLHF. V is TRBV9 and J is TRBJ1-6; a weak D match, TRBD1 (5 bases). The CDR3 loop spans 14 amino acids. The germline V gene encodes CDR1 SGDLS and CDR2 YYNGEE. Trimming left V 0 bases short and J 7 bases short, with 8 bases between. Variable domain in full (rest from reference TRBV9 and TRBJ1-6): DSGVTQTPKHLITATGQRVTLRCSPRSGDLSVYWYQQSLDQGLQFLIQYYNGEERAKGNILERFSAQQFPDLHSELNLSSLELGDSALYFCASSVEEGNSPLHFGNGTRLTVT.

The chain combines TRBV7-2 with TRBJ2-7; maybe TRBD1 (5 bases). The germline gives CDR1 SGHTA, CDR2 FQGNSA. The germline V and J ends were trimmed by 2 bases and 0 bases, with 11 bases remaining between them. This CDR3 has 15 residues. The CDR3 sequence is CASSLWGGYSYEQYF. Here the CDR3 DNA reads TGTGCCAGCAGCTTATGGGGCGGATACTCCTACGAGCAGTACTTC.

This chain links TRBV27 with TRBJ2-1; TRBD2 matches 7 bases. V trimming: 4 bases; J trimming: 1 base; junction bases outside the gene matches: 4. The germline V gene encodes CDR1 MNHEY and CDR2 SMNVEV (reference sequence). The CDR3 loop spans 15 amino acids. The CDR3 loop is CASSSLAWSYNEQFF. The CDR3 DNA sequence: TGTGCCAGCAGTTCACTAGCGTGGTCCTACAATGAGCAGTTCTTC.

The gene calls are TRBV4-3 and TRBJ2-3; the D gene could be TRBD1 or TRBD2 (5 bases each). The CDR3 extends over 14 amino acids. The germline V and J ends were trimmed by 1 base and 1 base, with 6 bases remaining between them. CDR1 LGHNA and CDR2 YSLEER come from the germline V gene. In DNA, the CDR3 is TGCGCCAGCAGCCAAGGGGGACGCACAGATACGCAGTATTTT. This gives the protein CASSQGGRTDTQYF.

The chain recombines TRBV5-1 with TRBJ1-6; 9 bases are a match to TRBD1. Germline assignment: CDR1 SGHRS and CDR2 YFSETQ. CDR3 length equals 16 residues. V dropped 4 bases and J dropped 5; count of bases not matched to a gene: 7. CDR3 sequence reads: CASSPWTGANNSPLHF. The CDR3 nucleotides are TGCGCCAGCAGCCCGTGGACAGGGGCGAATAATTCACCCCTCCACTTT.